This T cell receptor (beta chain) originates from a study of monozygotic twins with inflammatory bowel disease. TCRdb reprocessed the 5' RACE reads, with one entry per CDR3 protein and no DNA. The sample has 140,000 to 150,000 distinct CDR3 sequences; the top ten hold more than 0.95%. The CDR3 runs to 21 residues. In germline, CDR1 is KGHSH, CDR2 LQKENI. The sample taken for sequencing was blood. This chain connects TRBV18 to TRBJ2-1; absent DNA, TCRdb's TRBD2 call cannot be checked. The receptor's source is a human donor with ulcerative colitis or Crohn's disease, or a healthy co-twin of an affected twin (not recorded which). This CDR3 is CASSLLPGLANTRGTYNEQFF.